The next 5 T cell receptor beta chains were all read from a single sample in a study of beta chain features in type 1 diabetes. cDNA synthesis used the whole RNA isolate, giving expressed TCRB sequences. The data were produced by immunoSEQ multiplex PCR, yet TCRdb's version contains in-frame clones alone and is incomplete. The sample lists approximately 470,000 clones, over 25% occurring once. Sequenced: naive CD4+ T cells from blood. Receptors originate from a man aged 18 to 35 in good health.

Notes on this clone: The sample contains more than one DNA sequence encoding this CDR3. This chain uses TRBV4-3 with TRBJ2-1; tentative D call: TRBD2 (5 bases). Trimming cost V 0 bases and J 3 bases, with 6 bases left between them. Germline CDR1 is LGHNA and CDR2 is YSLEER. The CDR3 is 14 amino acids. The CDR3 coding sequence is TGCGCCAGCAGCCAAGACCGGGGCTACAATGAGCAGTTCTTC. Protein: CASSQDRGYNEQFF.

This clone was detected only a few times. CDR3 sequence (DNA): TGTGCCAGCACGGACAGGGAAAGCCTTTTTAGCAATCAGCCCCAGCATTTT. Protein sequence: CASTDRESLFSNQPQHF. The chain uses TRBV28 and TRBJ1-5; 8 bases line up with TRBD1. Germline CDR1 and CDR2: MDHEN and SYDVKM. Losses at the gene ends were 7 bases for V and 0 bases for J; bases not matched to a gene: 11. The CDR3 has 17 residues.

CDR3 protein: CAISAGLEDEQFF. CDR3 bases: TGTGCCATCAGTGCGGGACTAGAAGATGAGCAGTTCTTC. The chain carries TRBV10-3 and TRBJ2-1; 8 nucleotides agree with TRBD2. V gave up 4 bases and J gave up 8 bases; unmatched junction bases: 4. Germline V gives CDR1 ENHRY, CDR2 SYGVKD. The CDR3 has 13 amino acids.

The genes are TRBV29-1 and TRBJ2-7, with TRBD1 matching over 10 bases. Germline lookup yields CDR1 SQVTM and CDR2 ANQGSEA. The CDR3 has 12 residues. J gave up 3 bases and V 7 bases, and 3 bases lay outside the gene matches. The CDR3 spells CSARDRGYEQYF. CDR3 sequence (DNA): TGCAGCGCCCGGGACAGGGGCTACGAGCAGTACTTC.

The chain recombines TRBV25-1 with TRBJ2-3; 7 bases fit TRBD2. Germline CDR1 MGHDK, CDR2 SYGVNS. The CDR3 length is 16 residues. Trimming took 1 base from V and 0 from J; bases not matched to a gene: 4. CDR3 sequence: CASSELSGASTDTQYF. In DNA, the CDR3 is TGTGCCAGCAGTGAATTAAGCGGGGCTAGCACAGATACGCAGTATTTT.